The clone carrying this T cell receptor (beta chain) was counted once. The data derive from a study of shared T cell receptors in the human thymus. The table came from immunoSEQ multiplex PCR; TCRdb's copy has only in-frame clones and leaves some out. The sample shows a few hundred thousand clones, around 93% of them seen only once. Between the trimmed V and J ends, which lost 6 bases and 5 bases, there was a span of 22 bases. CDR1 is MDHEN and CDR2 is SYDVKM in the germline V gene. CDR3 size: 16 residues. The sample comprised thymocytes. The clonotype originates from a human donor. The V gene is TRBV28, the J gene TRBJ2-5, with D possibly being TRBD1 (5 bases). CDR3 region: CASSLAWTQHWETQYF. Written as DNA, the CDR3 is TGTGCCAGCAGCCTCGCATGGACACAACACTGGGAGACCCAGTACTTC. Drawing the rest from reference TRBV28 and TRBJ2-5, the complete variable domain is DVKVTQSSRYLVKRTGEKVFLECVQDMDHENMFWYRQDPGLGLRLIYFSYDVKMKEKGDIPEGYSVSREKKERFSLILESASTNQTSMYLCASSLAWTQHWETQYFGPGTRLLVL.